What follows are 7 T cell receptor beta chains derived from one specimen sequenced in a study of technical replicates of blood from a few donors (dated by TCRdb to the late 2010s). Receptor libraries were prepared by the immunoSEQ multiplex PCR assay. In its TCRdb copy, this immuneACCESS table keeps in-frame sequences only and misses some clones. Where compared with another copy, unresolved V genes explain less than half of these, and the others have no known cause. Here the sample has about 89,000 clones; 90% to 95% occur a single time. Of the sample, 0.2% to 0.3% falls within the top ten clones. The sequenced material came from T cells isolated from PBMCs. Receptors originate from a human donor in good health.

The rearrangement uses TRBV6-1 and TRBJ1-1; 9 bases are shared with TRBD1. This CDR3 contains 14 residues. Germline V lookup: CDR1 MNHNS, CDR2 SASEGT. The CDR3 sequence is CALGTGILNTEAFF. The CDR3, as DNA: TGTGCATTGGGGACAGGGATTTTGAACACTGAAGCTTTCTTT.

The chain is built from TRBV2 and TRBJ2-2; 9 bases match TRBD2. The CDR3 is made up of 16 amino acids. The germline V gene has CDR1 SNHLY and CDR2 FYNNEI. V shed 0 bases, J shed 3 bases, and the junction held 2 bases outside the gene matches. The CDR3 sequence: CASSEAGLAYTGELFF. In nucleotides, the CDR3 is TGTGCCAGCAGTGAAGCGGGACTAGCTTACACCGGGGAGCTGTTTTTT. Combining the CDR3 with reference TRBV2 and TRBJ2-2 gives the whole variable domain EPEVTQTPSHQVTQMGQEVILRCVPISNHLYFYWYRQILGQKVEFLVSFYNNEISEKSEIFDDQFSVERPDGSNFTLKIRSTKLEDSAMYFCASSEAGLAYTGELFFGEGSRLTVL.

The CDR3 region has the DNA TGTGCCAGCAGCGGATACCGGGACACCACCACAGATACGCAGTATTTT. Translation: CASSGYRDTTTDTQYF. The genes are TRBV5-6 and TRBJ2-3, with D perhaps TRBD1 (6 bases). Germline V gene data show CDR1 as SGHDT and CDR2 as YYEEEE. Trimming left V 4 bases short and J 2 bases short, with 17 bases between. The CDR3 is made up of 16 amino acids. Using reference TRBV5-6 and TRBJ2-3 for the parts outside the CDR3, the full variable domain is DAGVTQSPTHLIKTRGQQVTLRCSPKSGHDTVSWYQQALGQGPQFIFQYYEEEERQRGNFPDRFSGHQFPNYSSELNVNALLLGDSALYLCASSGYRDTTTDTQYFGPGTRLTVL.

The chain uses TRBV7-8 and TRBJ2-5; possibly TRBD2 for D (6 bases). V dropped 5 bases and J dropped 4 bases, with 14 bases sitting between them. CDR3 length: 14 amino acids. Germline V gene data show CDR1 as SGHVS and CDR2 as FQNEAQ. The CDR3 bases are TGTGCCAGCAGCCGCGGGGTTAGAGTAGAGACCCAGTACTTC. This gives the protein CASSRGVRVETQYF.

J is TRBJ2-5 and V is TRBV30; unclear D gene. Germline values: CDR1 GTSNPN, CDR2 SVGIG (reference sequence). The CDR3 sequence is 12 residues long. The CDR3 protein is CAYLTYQETQYF. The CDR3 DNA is TGTGCTTACCTAACCTACCAAGAGACCCAGTACTTC.

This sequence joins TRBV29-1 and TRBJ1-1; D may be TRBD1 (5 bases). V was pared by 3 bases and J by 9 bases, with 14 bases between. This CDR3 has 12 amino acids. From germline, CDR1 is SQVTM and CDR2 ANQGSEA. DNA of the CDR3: TGCAGCGTTGAGCCCGGACCAGGGAAAGCTTTCTTT. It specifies CSVEPGPGKAFF.

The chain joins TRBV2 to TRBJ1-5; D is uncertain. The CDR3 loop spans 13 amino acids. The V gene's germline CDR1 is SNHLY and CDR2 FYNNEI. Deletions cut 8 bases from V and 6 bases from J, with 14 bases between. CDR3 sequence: CASLEELGQPQHF. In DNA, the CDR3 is TGTGCCAGCTTGGAGGAATTAGGTCAGCCCCAGCATTTT.